This paragraph covers one T cell receptor (beta chain) sequence. Produced via immunoSEQ multiplex PCR; TCRdb's table is partial and in-frame only. Among 35,000 to 45,000 clones, under 90% were seen once, and the ten largest hold about 4.7%. This specimen belongs to a study of T cell changes during pregnancy in multiple sclerosis. The CDR3 sequence is 16 residues long. V was pared by 1 base and J by 2 bases, with 14 bases between. The V gene's germline CDR1 is LGHNT and CDR2 FRNRAP. The sample here was peripheral blood, taken in the second trimester of pregnancy. The source is a female donor in good health, enrolled as a control in a pregnancy study. The chain is built from TRBV12-5 and TRBJ1-2, with a possible D match to TRBD1 (5 bases). CDR3 bases: TGTGCTAGTGGTTTGGAAATAGGGGTGATAAACTATGGCTACACCTTC. Its protein is CASGLEIGVINYGYTF.